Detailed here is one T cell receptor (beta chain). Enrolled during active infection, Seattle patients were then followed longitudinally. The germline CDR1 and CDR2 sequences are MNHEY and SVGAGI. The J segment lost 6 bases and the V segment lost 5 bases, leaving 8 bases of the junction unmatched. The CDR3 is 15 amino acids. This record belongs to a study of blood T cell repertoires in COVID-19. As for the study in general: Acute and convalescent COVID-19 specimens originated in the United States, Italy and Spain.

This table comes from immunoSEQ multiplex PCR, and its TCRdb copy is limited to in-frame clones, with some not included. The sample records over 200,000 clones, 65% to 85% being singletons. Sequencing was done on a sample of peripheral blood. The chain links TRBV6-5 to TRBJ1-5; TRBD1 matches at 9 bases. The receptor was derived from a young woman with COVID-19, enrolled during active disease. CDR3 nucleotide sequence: TGTGCCAGCAGTATCGGACAGGGGTCGATTCAGCCCCAGCATTTT. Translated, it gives CASSIGQGSIQPQHF.